Listed here are 24 T cell receptor beta chains from one sample, sequenced in a study of blood T cell repertoires in COVID-19. Only in-frame clones appear in the TCRdb table, and some are missing; sequencing was by immunoSEQ multiplex PCR. In the table there are some 240,000 clones, over 80% of which are singletons. The sample comprised peripheral blood. The receptor set was obtained from a woman aged 70-85 years with COVID-19, enrolled during active disease.

V gene TRBV28 combines with J gene TRBJ2-1; 9 bases agree with TRBD1. The CDR3 consists of 15 residues. J gave up 8 bases and V 5 bases, and 10 bases lay outside the gene matches. Germline-derived CDR1 and CDR2 are MDHEN and SYDVKM. CDR3 amino acids: CASSPTGTGSHEQFF. As DNA, the CDR3 is TGTGCCAGCAGTCCTACCGGGACAGGGAGTCATGAGCAGTTCTTC.

The chain combines TRBV30 with TRBJ1-4; the match to TRBD1 covers 8 bases. Looked up from germline, CDR1 is GTSNPN and CDR2 is SVGIG (reference sequence). The V gene end was trimmed by 3 bases and the J gene end by 10 bases; junction bases not matched to a gene: 7. The CDR3 is made up of 13 amino acids. The CDR3 here is CAWSPGQGGKLFF. CDR3 coding DNA: TGTGCCTGGAGCCCAGGACAGGGCGGAAAACTGTTTTTT.

The chain links TRBV19 to TRBJ1-3, with 7 bases lining up with TRBD1. The V gene's germline CDR1 is LNHDA and CDR2 SQIVND (reference sequence). With V trimmed by 5 bases and J by 2 bases, 3 bases remained unmatched. The CDR3 covers 14 residues. The CDR3 is CASSPQGTGNTIYF. In DNA form, the CDR3 reads TGTGCCAGTAGTCCACAGGGGACTGGAAACACCATATATTTT. The full variable domain, with the rest looked up from reference TRBV19 and TRBJ1-3, is DGGITQSPKYLFRKEGQNVTLSCEQNLNHDAMYWYRQDPGQGLRLIYYSQIVNDFQKGDIAEGYSVSREKKESFPLTVTSAQKNPTAFYLCASSPQGTGNTIYFGEGSWLTVV.

The chain joins TRBV6-6 to TRBJ2-7; 10 bases map to TRBD1. Trimming removed 2 bases from V and 3 bases from J; junction bases left unmatched: 7. The CDR3 contains 16 residues. CDR1 and CDR2 (germline): MNHNY, SVGAGI (reference sequence). The CDR3 loop reads CASSYPERDRGYEQYF. For the CDR3, the DNA is TGTGCCAGCAGTTACCCCGAACGGGACAGGGGCTACGAGCAGTACTTC.

This clone was counted a single time. The chain has TRBV28 and TRBJ1-5, with 9 nucleotides matching TRBD1. The CDR3 consists of 17 residues. Germline V gene sequence: CDR1 MDHEN, CDR2 SYDVKM. With V trimmed by 7 bases and J by 6 bases, 16 bases remained unmatched. For the CDR3, the DNA is TGTGCCAGCACCCCAGAGGGGACAGGGTTATTTGGTCAGCCCCAGCATTTT. Translation: CASTPEGTGLFGQPQHF.

CDR3 nucleotides: TGTGCCAGCAGCCCAGGACTTAGCACAACCTCGGAGACCCAGTACTTC. Its translation: CASSPGLSTTSETQYF. This chain connects TRBV7-9 to TRBJ2-5, with a tentative D call TRBD2 (5 bases). The CDR3 covers 16 residues. V gave up 5 bases and J gave up 5 bases, with 21 bases separating them. Germline V gene sequence: CDR1 SEHNR, CDR2 FQNEAQ (reference sequence).

The chain carries TRBV30 and TRBJ2-1, with a weak D call TRBD2 (5 bases). Germline V gene data show CDR1 as GTSNPN and CDR2 as SVGIG (reference sequence). The CDR3 is made up of 16 amino acids. Trimming pared 3 bases from V and 3 bases from J, leaving 18 bases between. The CDR3 loop is CAWRTGLDRLYNEQFF. CDR3 in DNA: TGTGCCTGGAGGACCGGACTGGACCGTCTCTACAATGAGCAGTTCTTC.

The V and J genes are TRBV20-1 and TRBJ1-2, with TRBD1 as a possible D gene (5 bases). Germline assignment: CDR1 DFQATT and CDR2 SNEGSKA (reference sequence). This CDR3 comprises 12 residues. The V and J ends lost 3 bases and 6 bases respectively, with 11 bases between them. This CDR3 is CSASRGRDGYTF. In DNA, the CDR3 is TGCAGTGCTAGTCGGGGGAGGGATGGCTACACCTTC.

V is TRBV3-1 (or the pseudogene TRBV3-2) and J is TRBJ2-7; TRBD2 agrees at 7 bases. The V and J ends lost 3 bases and 6 bases, in that order; junction bases with no gene match: 11. Germline assignment: CDR1 LGHDT and CDR2 YNNKEL (reference sequence). The CDR3 covers 15 residues. This chain's CDR3 is CASSQVFGRNTEQYF. As DNA, the CDR3 is TGTGCCAGCAGCCAGGTGTTCGGGAGGAATACCGAGCAGTACTTC.

This chain links TRBV6-1 with TRBJ1-5, with no clear D. V was shortened by 2 bases and J by 7 bases, with 12 bases between the two germline ends. CDR3 length: 14 residues. Germline V gene data show CDR1 as MNHNS and CDR2 as SASEGT. CDR3 sequence reads: CASSELRNVQPQHF. The CDR3 DNA reads as TGTGCCAGCAGTGAACTCAGGAATGTACAGCCCCAGCATTTT.

The chain links TRBV3-1 (or the pseudogene TRBV3-2) to TRBJ2-1, with 10 bases matching TRBD2. Germline CDR1 and CDR2: LGHDT and YNNKEL (reference sequence). CDR3 length equals 18 residues. J lost 4 bases, V lost 3 bases, and 12 bases had no gene match. The CDR3 sequence: CASSHPITLAGMYNEQFF. The CDR3 bases are TGTGCCAGCAGCCACCCCATAACACTAGCGGGGATGTACAATGAGCAGTTCTTC.

This chain links TRBV19 with TRBJ2-7; 7 nucleotides agree with TRBD2. This CDR3 region has 15 residues. V trimming: 3 bases; J trimming: 4 bases; junction bases outside the gene matches: 9. Per the germline V gene, CDR1 is LNHDA and CDR2 is SQIVND (reference sequence). The CDR3, as DNA: TGTGCCAGTAGTATGTCCCTAGCGGCTATGTACGAGCAGTACTTC. It translates to CASSMSLAAMYEQYF.

The gene calls are TRBV27 and TRBJ1-4; the match to TRBD1 covers 10 bases. Losses at the gene ends were 4 bases for V and 5 bases for J; bases not matched to a gene: 4. Germline-derived CDR1 and CDR2 are MNHEY and SMNVEV (reference sequence). The CDR3 is 15 residues long. CDR3 residues: CASSSPDRGNEKLFF. CDR3 bases: TGTGCCAGCAGTTCCCCGGACAGGGGGAATGAAAAACTGTTTTTT. The complete variable domain, with remaining parts taken from reference TRBV27 and TRBJ1-4, reads EAQVTQNPRYLITVTGKKLTVTCSQNMNHEYMSWYRQDPGLGLRQIYYSMNVEVTDKGDVPEGYKVSRKEKRNFPLILESPSPNQTSLYFCASSSPDRGNEKLFFGSGTQLSVL.

The chain uses TRBV13 and TRBJ2-7, with TRBD2 identical over 8 bases. Per germline, CDR1 PRHDT and CDR2 FYEKMQ (reference sequence). Trimming removed 4 bases from V and 3 bases from J; junction bases left unmatched: 17. The CDR3 consists of 18 residues. The CDR3: CASSWSLGLAGGDYEQYF. The CDR3 DNA is TGTGCCAGCAGCTGGAGTCTGGGGCTAGCGGGCGGAGACTACGAGCAGTACTTC.

The V call is TRBV5-6, the J call TRBJ1-2; D is uncertain. The CDR3 has 17 residues. Deletions cut 4 bases from V and 4 bases from J, with 23 bases between. The germline V gene has CDR1 SGHDT and CDR2 YYEEEE. DNA for the CDR3: TGTGCCAGCAGCCCCACCCTGGATCCTATCAGGTCCTATGGCTACACCTTC. Its protein product is CASSPTLDPIRSYGYTF.

The gene calls are TRBV4-2 and TRBJ2-3; TRBD1 matches at 7 bases. CDR3 length: 16 residues. CDR1 LGHNA and CDR2 YNFKEQ come from the germline V gene. V was pared by 3 bases and J by 0 bases, with 6 bases of the junction left unmatched. CDR3 in amino acids: CASSQQGQVSTDTQYF. The CDR3 DNA sequence: TGTGCCAGCAGCCAGCAAGGACAGGTTAGCACAGATACGCAGTATTTT.

The V and J genes are TRBV6-1 and TRBJ2-4, with D perhaps TRBD2 (7 bases). This CDR3 has 16 amino acids. Germline V gives CDR1 MNHNS, CDR2 SASEGT. V lost 6 bases and J 3 bases, leaving 18 bases between the germline ends. The CDR3 nucleotides are TGTGCCAGCAGGGAAACAGGGCGGGAGATCAAAAACATTCAGTACTTC. Its protein is CASRETGREIKNIQYF.

The gene calls are TRBV20-1 and TRBJ2-5; no firm D call. The V end was cut by 5 bases, the J end by 3 bases, with 7 bases between. Looked up from germline, CDR1 is DFQATT and CDR2 is SNEGSKA (reference sequence). This CDR3 has 11 amino acids. The CDR3 DNA reads as TGCAGTGCTTTAGATGAAGAGACCCAGTACTTC. Protein sequence: CSALDEETQYF.

This sequence joins TRBV28 and TRBJ2-3, with 8 bases that match TRBD1. The germline CDR1 and CDR2 sequences are MDHEN and SYDVKM. There are 15 residues in the CDR3. With V trimmed by 7 bases and J by 5 bases, 11 bases remained unmatched. This CDR3 is CASNPSRTGKDTQYF. CDR3 nucleotides: TGTGCCAGCAACCCGTCCCGGACAGGGAAAGATACGCAGTATTTT. Complete variable domain (other parts from reference TRBV28 and TRBJ2-3): DVKVTQSSRYLVKRTGEKVFLECVQDMDHENMFWYRQDPGLGLRLIYFSYDVKMKEKGDIPEGYSVSREKKERFSLILESASTNQTSMYLCASNPSRTGKDTQYFGPGTRLTVL.

The V and J genes are TRBV7-9 and TRBJ1-2; D is unclear. V was shortened by 5 bases and J by 3 bases, with 13 bases between the two germline ends. CDR3 length: 14 residues. Germline V gene sequence: CDR1 SEHNR, CDR2 FQNEAQ (reference sequence). CDR3 DNA: TGTGCCAGCAGCAAGGGAGACGGAGACTATGGCTACACCTTC. Protein sequence: CASSKGDGDYGYTF.

J is TRBJ2-7 and V is TRBV29-1; 8 nucleotides agree with TRBD2. CDR3 length equals 15 residues. Germline-derived CDR1 and CDR2 are SQVTM and ANQGSEA. V was clipped by 5 bases and J by 2 bases; unmatched bases: 11. CDR3 DNA: TGCAGCGTTCTTCTTGCGGGAGGACCCGCCTACGAGCAGTACTTC. It is translated as CSVLLAGGPAYEQYF.

This chain connects TRBV5-1 to TRBJ2-3, with D unclear. V was shortened by 0 bases and J by 6 bases, with 14 bases between the two germline ends. The germline V gene encodes CDR1 SGHRS and CDR2 YFSETQ. This CDR3 region has 15 residues. For the CDR3, the DNA is TGCGCCAGCAGCTTGGGTGTTAATTCGGGTGATACGCAGTATTTT. Amino acid sequence: CASSLGVNSGDTQYF.

V and J are TRBV24-1 and TRBJ2-4; tentative D call: TRBD2 (5 bases). The germline gives CDR1 KGHDR, CDR2 SFDVKD. The CDR3 runs to 12 residues. Trimming removed 10 bases at V and 12 bases at J, with 18 bases between. The CDR3 region is CATSEKNGDQYF. In DNA form, the CDR3 reads TGTGCCACATCGGAGAAGAACGGGGATCAGTACTTC.

V is TRBV4-2 and J is TRBJ2-1, with D tentatively TRBD2 (5 bases). This CDR3 contains 15 residues. V was trimmed by 0 bases and J by 7 bases, leaving 13 bases between them. The germline CDR1 and CDR2 sequences are LGHNA and YNFKEQ. The CDR3 DNA is TGTGCCAGCAGCCAAGAGGCGGGTTGGGCTAATGAGCAGTTCTTC. Translation: CASSQEAGWANEQFF.